This T cell receptor (beta chain) originates from a study of graft-versus-host responses after intestinal transplantation. Overall study context: Uniformly, recipients were administered anti-thymocyte globulin induction with subsequent tacrolimus and steroids for approximately 3 years. Whole-study results and caveats: Present in recipient marrow, GvH clones included some that appeared first in ileum or blood.

The CDR3 covers 13 residues. Germline-derived CDR1 and CDR2 are SNHLY and FYNNEI. V was cut by 9 bases and J by 4 bases, with 15 bases left in between. Of note for this clone: Its antigen is undetermined.

Sequenced by immunoSEQ multiplex PCR; TCRdb stores in-frame clones only, minus some. There are about 45,000 clones in the sample; around 90% occur only once, and 4% to 4.5% lies in the top ten. The sample was PBMCs, taken 524 days after transplant. This TCR came from a human patient who received an intestinal transplant, so some T cells may come from the graft donor. The chain combines TRBV2 with TRBJ1-2; D is unresolved. CDR3 amino acids: CARDPDPSYGYTF. CDR3 in DNA: TGTGCCAGAGATCCTGACCCCAGCTATGGCTACACCTTC.